The rows below give T cell receptor beta chains drawn from one sample of a study of T cells after yellow fever vaccination. TCRdb recomputed calls from the 5' RACE reads with MiXCR, one row per CDR3 protein. The repertoire holds about 360,000 distinct CDR3 sequences, with about 6% as singletons. The input for sequencing was PBMCs, taken 5 days after the yellow fever booster vaccination. These receptor sequences come from a man aged 30 to 45 who received the YFV17D yellow fever vaccine. Each CDR3 is given with its conserved first and last residue.

V gene | CDR3 protein
TRBV7-9 | CASTTTDAFGYTF
TRBV5-1 | CASIEGMNRGEAFF
TRBV9 | CASSFNPGTGDTANYGYTF
TRBV27 | CASSLSALPGSYNEQFF
TRBV28 | CASSQGPLSSYEQYF
TRBV12-3/TRBV12-4 | CASRPTPGELFF
TRBV12-3/TRBV12-4 | CASNFGQGTNEQYF
TRBV19 | CASSSRITAGGTGELFF
TRBV10-2 | CASTGTSGEQYF
TRBV20-1 | CSASYLGYGELFF
TRBV7-7 | CASSFGGTEETQYF
TRBV29-1 | CSAPTPETQYF
TRBV7-2 | CASSLANRGGRGRNTGELFF
TRBV29-1 | CSVGRGENEQYF
TRBV6-5 | CASSYLGSGYGYTF
TRBV4-3 | CASSQIWAGGYYEQYF
TRBV7-8 | CASSLGLANYNEQFF
TRBV6-5 | CASSYSILGPGRIPNEQFF
TRBV11-2 | CASSFLAGRGSYEQYF
TRBV20-1 | CSARPSLENTGELFF
TRBV19 | CASRGRTGLNIQYF
TRBV30 | CAWSAGPREDTQYF
TRBV10-3 | CATRDNTDTQYF
TRBV20-1 | CSATTGTSGIEQFF
TRBV7-2 | CASGQAGDRGNTGELFF
TRBV29-1 | CSVEYSGGYNEQFF
TRBV18 | CASSPPIQELTQYF
TRBV12-3/TRBV12-4 | CASSRDQKETQYF
TRBV27 | CASSLTGFGEGPSYEQYF